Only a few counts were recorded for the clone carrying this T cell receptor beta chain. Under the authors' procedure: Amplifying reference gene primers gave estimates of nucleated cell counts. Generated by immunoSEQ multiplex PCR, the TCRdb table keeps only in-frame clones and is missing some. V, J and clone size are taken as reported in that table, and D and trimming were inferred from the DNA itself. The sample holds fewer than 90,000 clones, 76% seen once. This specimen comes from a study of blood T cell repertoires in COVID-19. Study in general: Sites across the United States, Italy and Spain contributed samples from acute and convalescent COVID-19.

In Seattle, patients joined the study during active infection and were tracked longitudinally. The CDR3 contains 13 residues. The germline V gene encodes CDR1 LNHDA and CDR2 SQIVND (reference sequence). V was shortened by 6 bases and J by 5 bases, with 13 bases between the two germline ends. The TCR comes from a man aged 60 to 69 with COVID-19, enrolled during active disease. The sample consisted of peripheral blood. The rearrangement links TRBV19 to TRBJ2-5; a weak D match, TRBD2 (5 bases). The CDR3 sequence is CASSFASSETQYF. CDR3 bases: TGTGCCAGTAGCTTTGCTAGCTCGGAGACCCAGTACTTC. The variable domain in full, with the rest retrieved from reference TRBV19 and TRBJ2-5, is DGGITQSPKYLFRKEGQNVTLSCEQNLNHDAMYWYRQDPGQGLRLIYYSQIVNDFQKGDIAEGYSVSREKKESFPLTVTSAQKNPTAFYLCASSFASSETQYFGPGTRLLVL.